The present T cell receptor beta chain was sequenced within a study of cytomegalovirus exposure and HLA in healthy donors. Broader study findings: The dataset shows that most TCR sequences were rare, while some public TCRs occurred in many donors.

Germline assignment: CDR1 LNHDA and CDR2 SQIVND (reference sequence). Trimming took off 5 bases at V and 0 bases at J, with 10 bases between the two ends. CDR3 length: 14 residues. The protocol was immunoSEQ multiplex PCR, while the TCRdb copy is restricted to in-frame clones and leaves out a portion. The repertoire includes roughly 58,000 clones, about nine tenths of them detected once, and roughly 3% sits in the top ten. Regarding this clone: Its antigen is not known.

This receptor was identified in a man aged 18 to 29 in good health and CMV-seronegative. V usage is TRBV19 and J usage is TRBJ2-5, with a tentative D call TRBD1 (6 bases). Sequenced sample: PBMCs. The CDR3: CASSVGQHQETQYF. CDR3 coding DNA: TGTGCCAGTAGTGTAGGACAGCACCAAGAGACCCAGTACTTC.